The 25 T cell receptor beta chains presented below share a single source sample, sequenced in a study of T cells in Graves' hyperthyroidism and ophthalmopathy. What was amplified from RNA transcripts were TCR beta CDR3 regions. First-round RT-PCR with HTBI primers amplified the TCR CDR3 region. One entry per CDR3 protein, called by TCRdb with MiXCR from the multiplex PCR reads. The sample lists about 600,000 distinct CDR3 sequences; over 12% were seen once. The sequenced material came from blood. The receptor source for this set is a woman under 30 with Graves' ophthalmopathy.

This clonotype was counted many times. V is TRBV13 and J is TRBJ1-2, with a possible D match to TRBD1 (6 bases). This CDR3 region has 15 residues. Germline CDR1 and CDR2: PRHDT and FYEKMQ (reference sequence). V lost 5 bases and J 4 bases, leaving 17 bases between the germline ends. The CDR3 spells CASSPRRGRSYGYTF. Here the CDR3 DNA reads TGTGCCAGCAGCCCCCGCCGGGGGCGTAGCTATGGCTACACCTTC.

This clonotype turned up a few times. This rearrangement joins TRBV19 to TRBJ1-1; no clear D gene. Germline values: CDR1 LNHDA, CDR2 SQIVND (reference sequence). This CDR3 spans 15 amino acids. The V end was cut by 5 bases, the J end by 2 bases, with 15 bases between. The CDR3 spells CASSPPFRGNTEAFF. In nucleotides, the CDR3 is TGTGCCAGTAGTCCCCCATTCCGGGGTAACACTGAAGCTTTCTTT. Variable domain in full (rest from reference TRBV19 and TRBJ1-1): DGGITQSPKYLFRKEGQNVTLSCEQNLNHDAMYWYRQDPGQGLRLIYYSQIVNDFQKGDIAEGYSVSREKKESFPLTVTSAQKNPTAFYLCASSPPFRGNTEAFFGQGTRLTVV.

This clonotype was detected a few times. The CDR3 region is CASRTPRTLDTGELFF. Here the CDR3 DNA reads TGTGCCAGCAGGACGCCTAGGACCTTAGACACCGGGGAGCTGTTTTTT. J is TRBJ2-2 and V is TRBV6-2 or TRBV6-3; D is ambiguous. The ends were cut back, 6 bases at V and 3 bases at J, with 17 bases in the middle. The CDR3 has 16 residues. The germline CDR1 and CDR2 sequences are MNHEY and SVGEGT.

The chain uses TRBV5-1 and TRBJ2-1; weak D call: TRBD1 (6 bases). The CDR3 runs 15 residues. Germline V CDR1 and CDR2: SGHRS, YFSETQ. Between the trimmed V and J ends, which lost 3 bases and 3 bases, there was a span of 13 bases. CDR3 bases: TGCGCCAGCAGCTCAGGACAGAGCGTCTACAATGAGCAGTTCTTC. Translation: CASSSGQSVYNEQFF.

The CDR3 loop reads CATSDAYRGPAFF. The CDR3 nucleotides read TGTGCCACCAGTGATGCCTACAGGGGGCCGGCTTTCTTT. The chain employs TRBV24-1 and TRBJ1-1; 9 positions agree with TRBD1. The trim removed 3 bases at V and 11 bases at J, leaving 6 bases unmatched. The V gene's germline CDR1 is KGHDR and CDR2 SFDVKD. The CDR3 is made up of 13 amino acids.

On this clonotype: This may come from a read error, since a much larger clone is one base off. This chain links TRBV30 with TRBJ2-5; D gene ambiguous. The V gene's germline CDR1 is GTSNPN and CDR2 SVGIG (reference sequence). This CDR3 has 11 amino acids. The CDR3 protein is CAWSALETQCF. The CDR3 region has the DNA TGTGCCTGGAGTGCGCTAGAGACCCAGTGCTTC.

This chain joins TRBV15 and TRBJ2-1; 9 bases match TRBD1. The CDR3 loop spans 14 amino acids. Losses at the gene ends were 5 bases for V and 3 bases for J; bases not matched to a gene: 2. Germline assignment: CDR1 LNHNV and CDR2 YYDKDF (reference sequence). CDR3 in amino acids: CATSGQGLYNEQFF. In DNA form, the CDR3 reads TGTGCCACCAGCGGACAGGGGCTCTACAATGAGCAGTTCTTC.

This clonotype was observed many times. A read error may explain this, as a much larger clone is one base away. V gene TRBV30 combines with J gene TRBJ2-3; D ambiguous. Germline CDR1 and CDR2: GTSNPN and SVGIG (reference sequence). This CDR3 has 11 amino acids. Trimming pared 0 bases from V and 6 bases from J, leaving 4 bases between. Written as DNA, the CDR3 is TGTGCCTGGAGTGTATGGGATACGCAGTATTTT. Amino acids: CAWSVWDTQYF. The full variable domain, rest sourced from reference TRBV30 and TRBJ2-3, is SQTIHQWPATLVQPVGSPLSLECTVEGTSNPNLYWYRQAAGRGLQLLFYSVGIGQISSEVPQNLSASRPQDRQFILSSKKLLLSDSGFYLCAWSVWDTQYFGPGTRLTVL.

The table lists this clonotype with many counts. The gene calls are TRBV5-1 and TRBJ1-2; D not resolved. The CDR3 has 16 residues. CDR1 is SGHRS, CDR2 YFSETQ, per germline. V lost 4 bases to trimming and J lost 0 bases, with 16 bases between them. The CDR3 loop reads CASSPGRVRANYGYTF. CDR3 DNA sequence: TGCGCCAGCAGCCCGGGCCGAGTAAGAGCTAACTATGGCTACACCTTC.

This clonotype appeared many times. This chain connects TRBV28 to TRBJ1-1, with 9 bases aligning to TRBD1. J gave up 5 bases and V 5 bases, and 9 bases lay outside the gene matches. Germline V gene data show CDR1 as MDHEN and CDR2 as SYDVKM. The CDR3 has 15 amino acids. CDR3 sequence (DNA): TGTGCCAGCAGTGAGGGGACAGGGAGGGGTACTGAAGCTTTCTTT. This encodes CASSEGTGRGTEAFF.

This clonotype was observed many times. V is TRBV7-9 and J is TRBJ2-1; 10 nucleotides align to TRBD2. The V gene end was trimmed by 6 bases and the J gene end by 10 bases; junction bases not matched to a gene: 15. CDR1 is SEHNR, CDR2 FQNEAQ, per germline (reference sequence). The CDR3 is made up of 16 amino acids. The chain's CDR3 is CASRQVKGGTSVEQFF. DNA of the CDR3: TGTGCCAGCAGGCAAGTTAAGGGCGGGACTAGCGTGGAGCAGTTCTTC.

This clonotype was found many times. The chain carries TRBV6-1 and TRBJ2-1, with 15 bases identical to TRBD2. Trimming at V came to 5 bases and at J to 2 bases, leaving 10 bases not matched to a gene. From germline, CDR1 is MNHNS and CDR2 SASEGT. The CDR3 extends over 19 amino acids. DNA for the CDR3: TGTGCCAGCAGTTCCCCGGGACTAGCGGGGGGTGGCACCTACAATGAGCAGTTCTTC. Residues: CASSSPGLAGGGTYNEQFF.

The V call is TRBV4-3, the J call TRBJ2-7; the match to TRBD2 covers 7 bases. CDR1 is LGHNA and CDR2 is YSLEER in the germline V gene. V lost 4 bases to trimming and J lost 5 bases; unmatched junction nucleotides: 8. CDR3 length: 14 residues. The CDR3 nucleotides are TGCGCCAGCAGCCTCGGGCTAGCGGAAAACGAGCAGTACTTC. It is translated as CASSLGLAENEQYF.

The table lists this clonotype with many counts. V and J are TRBV7-2 and TRBJ2-3, with 7 bases that match TRBD2. V lost 4 bases to trimming and J lost 9 bases; unmatched junction nucleotides: 7. The germline V gene encodes CDR1 SGHTA and CDR2 FQGNSA. CDR3 length: 13 residues. The CDR3 DNA sequence: TGTGCCAGCAGCTCAGCCGGGGGGAGGACGCAGTATTTT. Its translation: CASSSAGGRTQYF.

This clonotype was observed at least ten times. The chain is built from TRBV3-1 and TRBJ2-5; tentatively, D is TRBD2 (5 bases). Trimming took off 4 bases at V and 5 bases at J, with 14 bases between the two ends. CDR3 size: 14 residues. Germline V gives CDR1 LGHDT, CDR2 YNNKEL (reference sequence). This CDR3 is CASSPSRVSETQYF. The CDR3 bases are TGTGCCAGCAGCCCGTCGAGGGTAAGCGAGACCCAGTACTTC.

The gene calls are TRBV6-1 and TRBJ2-1, with 7 nucleotides matching TRBD2. V was clipped by 8 bases and J by 2 bases; unmatched bases: 9. This CDR3 has 15 residues. CDR1 and CDR2 from the germline V gene are MNHNS and SASEGT. The CDR3: CASFLAESTYNEQFF. Written as DNA, the CDR3 is TGTGCCAGCTTCCTAGCGGAGTCTACCTACAATGAGCAGTTCTTC.

This clonotype came up many times. The genes are TRBV20-1 and TRBJ2-7, with 10 positions matching TRBD2. J gave up 6 bases and V 3 bases, and 8 bases lay outside the gene matches. In germline, CDR1 is DFQATT, CDR2 SNEGSKA (reference sequence). The CDR3 length is 14 residues. CDR3 nucleotide sequence: TGCAGTGCTAGTAGCGGGAGGAATGTAGCCGAGCAGTACTTC. Translating it yields CSASSGRNVAEQYF.

This clonotype was seen ten or more times. The gene calls are TRBV2 and TRBJ1-1, with a tentative D call TRBD1 (5 bases). Germline CDR1 SNHLY, CDR2 FYNNEI. CDR3 length equals 14 residues. The germline V and J ends were trimmed by 6 bases and 1 base, with 12 bases remaining between them. The CDR3 DNA reads TGTGCCAGCAGGAGGAGGGGCGAGAACACTGAAGCTTTCTTT. It encodes CASRRRGENTEAFF.

J is TRBJ2-7 and V is TRBV7-2; 9 bases line up with TRBD1. Germline loops: CDR1 SGHTA, CDR2 FQGNSA. Trimming cost V 5 bases and J 5 bases; bases outside gene matches: 7. This CDR3 has 14 residues. The CDR3 DNA reads as TGTGCCAGCAGCCCTTGGACAGGGGAACACGAGCAGTACTTC. Translation: CASSPWTGEHEQYF.

This clonotype occurred once. The V gene is TRBV30, the J gene TRBJ2-1; TRBD1 is a possible D gene (5 bases). V lost 0 bases, J lost 8 bases, and 17 bases lay in between. The CDR3 covers 15 residues. From germline, CDR1 is GTSNPN and CDR2 SVGIG (reference sequence). The chain's CDR3 is CAWSVGVRNWDEQFF. In nucleotides, the CDR3 is TGTGCCTGGAGTGTAGGGGTGCGGAACTGGGATGAGCAGTTCTTC. The whole variable domain, filled in from reference TRBV30 and TRBJ2-1, reads SQTIHQWPATLVQPVGSPLSLECTVEGTSNPNLYWYRQAAGRGLQLLFYSVGIGQISSEVPQNLSASRPQDRQFILSSKKLLLSDSGFYLCAWSVGVRNWDEQFFGPGTRLTVL.

A remark on this clonotype: A read error may explain this, as a much larger clone is one base away. The rearrangement uses TRBV2 and TRBJ2-2, with TRBD1 matching 7 bases. V gave up 8 bases and J gave up 2 bases; unmatched junction bases: 8. Germline V lookup: CDR1 SNHLY, CDR2 FYNNEI. This CDR3 is built from 15 residues. The CDR3 loop reads CASEATGANTGELFF. The CDR3 region has the DNA TGTGCCAGCGAAGCTACAGGGGCTAACACCGGGGAGCTGTTTTTT.

This clonotype was observed many times. This chain joins TRBV30 and TRBJ2-5; D remains ambiguous. Trimming took off 2 bases at V and 2 bases at J, with 6 bases between the two ends. Per the germline V gene, CDR1 is GTSNPN and CDR2 is SVGIG (reference sequence). The CDR3 is 12 amino acids. This CDR3 is CAWSPSQETQYF. CDR3 DNA sequence: TGTGCCTGGAGTCCCAGTCAAGAGACCCAGTACTTC.

This chain uses TRBV24-1 with TRBJ1-6, with 10 bases matching TRBD1. The CDR3 runs to 15 residues. Trimming cost V 3 bases and J 8 bases; bases outside gene matches: 3. Germline lookup yields CDR1 KGHDR and CDR2 SFDVKD. CDR3 residues: CATSDATGGDSPLHF. CDR3 coding DNA: TGTGCCACCAGTGATGCGACAGGGGGCGATTCACCCCTCCACTTT.

Ten or more counts support this clonotype. The V call is TRBV28, the J call TRBJ1-2, with TRBD1 matching 9 bases. The V segment lost 6 bases and the J segment 8 bases; nucleotides outside the gene matches: 13. Germline V CDR1 and CDR2: MDHEN, SYDVKM. The CDR3 is 15 amino acids. In DNA, the CDR3 is TGTGCCAGCAGACTTACAGGGGGCCGATATCAAGGCTACACCTTC. Residues: CASRLTGGRYQGYTF.

The CDR3 protein is CASEAGGPPDTQYF. Written as DNA, the CDR3 is TGTGCCAGCGAAGCGGGAGGGCCACCAGATACGCAGTATTTT. The chain recombines TRBV12-3 or TRBV12-4 with TRBJ2-3; 10 bases line up with TRBD2. The CDR3 is 14 residues long. V dropped 8 bases and J dropped 4; count of bases not matched to a gene: 6.